Listed below are T cell receptor beta chains from one sample, sequenced in a study of PD-L1 blockade in urothelial cancer. The assay was immunoSEQ multiplex PCR, and TCRdb's table has in-frame clones only and misses some. The table lists some 52,000 clones, 84% of them singletons. The sequencing here drew on PBMCs, taken around atezolizumab (anti-PD-L1) treatment. The receptors originated from a man in his forties with urothelial cancer. CDR3s include the opening cysteine and the closing phenylalanine or tryptophan. A D gene is named only where the DNA matches it firmly. Size tells how often a clone was seen (once, few, many) or the class of an expanded clone, and some rows leave it out.

clone_size: -
j_call: TRBJ2-7
v_call: TRBV19
d_call: -
cdr3_aa: CASTSNRRGNEQYF
cdr3_nt: TGTGCCAGTACCTCCAATCGGAGGGGTAACGAGCAGTACTTC

clone_size: few
j_call: TRBJ2-7
v_call: TRBV4-1
d_call: -
cdr3_aa: CASSQGAGVGYEQYF
cdr3_nt: TGCGCCAGCAGCCAAGGGGCAGGGGTGGGCTACGAGCAGTACTTC

clone_size: -
j_call: TRBJ1-5
v_call: TRBV27
d_call: -
cdr3_aa: CASSLVGQAGSSQHF
cdr3_nt: TGTGCCAGCAGTTTAGTCGGGCAGGCGGGTTCGTCCCAGCATTTT

clone_size: -
j_call: TRBJ1-1
v_call: TRBV4-1
d_call: -
cdr3_aa: CASSVTGNTEAFF
cdr3_nt: TGCGCCAGCAGCGTGACAGGGAACACTGAAGCTTTCTTT

clone_size: -
j_call: TRBJ2-1
v_call: TRBV7-6
d_call: -
cdr3_aa: CASSPEYRSYNEQFF
cdr3_nt: TGTGCCAGCAGCCCTGAGTACCGCTCCTACAATGAGCAGTTCTTC

clone_size: -
j_call: TRBJ2-4
v_call: TRBV5-1
d_call: TRBD2
cdr3_aa: CASSLEGGRGSLTKNIQYF
cdr3_nt: TGCGCCAGCAGCTTGGAAGGCGGGAGGGGTTCGTTGACCAAAAACATTCAGTACTTC

clone_size: -
j_call: TRBJ1-5
v_call: TRBV6-5
d_call: -
cdr3_aa: CASSYSQNQPQHF
cdr3_nt: TGTGCCAGCAGTTACTCTCAAAATCAGCCCCAGCATTTT

clone_size: -
j_call: TRBJ2-2
v_call: TRBV2
d_call: TRBD1
cdr3_aa: CASSDWGQGASTGELFF
cdr3_nt: TGTGCCAGCAGTGATTGGGGACAGGGGGCAAGCACCGGGGAGCTGTTTTTT

clone_size: -
j_call: TRBJ2-7
v_call: TRBV29-1
d_call: TRBD2
cdr3_aa: CSVEGWSGRPRQYF
cdr3_nt: TGCAGCGTTGAAGGGTGGAGCGGGAGGCCACGCCAGTACTTC

clone_size: -
j_call: TRBJ1-1
v_call: TRBV5-6
d_call: -
cdr3_aa: CASSLATSGGTEAFF
cdr3_nt: TGTGCCAGCAGCTTGGCCACGAGTGGAGGCACTGAAGCTTTCTTT

clone_size: -
j_call: TRBJ2-4
v_call: TRBV7-8
d_call: TRBD2
cdr3_aa: CASSAGLGLNIQYF
cdr3_nt: TGTGCCAGCAGCGCGGGACTAGGTCTGAACATTCAGTACTTC

clone_size: -
j_call: TRBJ2-7
v_call: TRBV2
d_call: TRBD1
cdr3_aa: CASSNDDRAEQYF
cdr3_nt: TGTGCCAGCTCCAATGATGACAGGGCCGAGCAGTACTTC

clone_size: -
j_call: TRBJ2-7
v_call: TRBV19
d_call: TRBD2
cdr3_aa: CASSLFSGTRGYEQYF
cdr3_nt: TGTGCCAGTAGTTTATTTTCCGGGACTAGGGGCTACGAGCAGTACTTC

clone_size: -
j_call: TRBJ2-1
v_call: TRBV11-2
d_call: TRBD2
cdr3_aa: CASSSGTSGDNEQFF
cdr3_nt: TGTGCCAGCAGCTCCGGGACTAGCGGAGACAATGAGCAGTTCTTC

clone_size: -
j_call: TRBJ2-7
v_call: TRBV19
d_call: -
cdr3_aa: CASRDSYYEQYF
cdr3_nt: TGTGCCAGTAGGGACAGCTACTACGAGCAGTACTTC

clone_size: -
j_call: TRBJ1-1
v_call: TRBV11-2
d_call: -
cdr3_aa: CASSLGQGNTEAFF
cdr3_nt: TGTGCCAGCAGCTTAGGGCAGGGCAACACTGAAGCTTTCTTT

clone_size: -
j_call: TRBJ2-7
v_call: TRBV5-1
d_call: TRBD2
cdr3_aa: CASSLGSGRPGEQYF
cdr3_nt: TGCGCCAGCAGCTTGGGTAGCGGGAGGCCAGGTGAGCAGTACTTC

clone_size: once
j_call: TRBJ1-5
v_call: TRBV15
d_call: -
cdr3_aa: CATSRGPGDNQPQHF
cdr3_nt: TGTGCCACCAGCAGAGGGCCAGGGGACAATCAGCCCCAGCATTTT

clone_size: -
j_call: TRBJ2-5
v_call: TRBV27
d_call: TRBD2
cdr3_aa: CASSPLGLAGAKTQYF
cdr3_nt: TGTGCCAGCAGTCCCCTGGGACTAGCGGGAGCCAAGACCCAGTACTTC

clone_size: -
j_call: TRBJ1-4
v_call: TRBV18
d_call: -
cdr3_aa: CASSLRQGDKLFF
cdr3_nt: TGTGCCAGCTCGCTTCGGCAGGGTGATAAACTGTTTTTT

clone_size: -
j_call: TRBJ2-1
v_call: TRBV7-3
d_call: -
cdr3_aa: CASSFINDNEQFF
cdr3_nt: TGTGCCAGCAGCTTTATTAATGACAATGAGCAGTTCTTC

clone_size: -
j_call: TRBJ1-5
v_call: TRBV6-6
d_call: -
cdr3_aa: CASSYQGYSNQPQHF
cdr3_nt: TGTGCCAGCAGTTACCAGGGTTATAGCAATCAGCCCCAGCATTTT

clone_size: -
j_call: TRBJ1-4
v_call: TRBV30
d_call: -
cdr3_aa: CAWSVPAGRLFF
cdr3_nt: TGTGCCTGGAGTGTACCTGCGGGCCGACTGTTTTTT

clone_size: -
j_call: TRBJ2-5
v_call: TRBV9
d_call: TRBD1
cdr3_aa: CASGQGAKETQYF
cdr3_nt: TGTGCCAGCGGACAGGGGGCGAAGGAGACCCAGTACTTC

clone_size: once
j_call: TRBJ2-3
v_call: TRBV6-6
d_call: -
cdr3_aa: CASGDSDTDTQYF
cdr3_nt: TGTGCCAGCGGGGACTCCGATACAGATACGCAGTATTTT

clone_size: -
j_call: TRBJ1-5
v_call: TRBV19
d_call: -
cdr3_aa: CASSYLSSGNQPQHF
cdr3_nt: TGTGCCAGTAGTTACTTGTCCTCTGGCAATCAGCCCCAGCATTTT

clone_size: -
j_call: TRBJ2-3
v_call: TRBV11-1
d_call: TRBD2
cdr3_aa: CASSLAGLESSTDTQYF
cdr3_nt: TGTGCCAGCAGCCTAGCGGGACTTGAATCTAGCACAGATACGCAGTATTTT

clone_size: -
j_call: TRBJ2-7
v_call: TRBV7-9
d_call: -
cdr3_aa: CASSFIASPYEQYF
cdr3_nt: TGTGCCAGCAGCTTTATTGCAAGCCCATACGAGCAGTACTTC

clone_size: -
j_call: TRBJ2-7
v_call: TRBV6-1
d_call: TRBD1
cdr3_aa: CASIETGGYKQYF
cdr3_nt: TGTGCCAGCATCGAGACAGGGGGTTACAAGCAGTACTTC

clone_size: few
j_call: TRBJ1-3
v_call: TRBV2
d_call: TRBD1
cdr3_aa: CASSGFFRGSGNTIYF
cdr3_nt: TGTGCCAGCAGTGGGTTTTTCAGGGGGTCTGGAAACACCATATATTTT

clone_size: -
j_call: TRBJ2-3
v_call: TRBV6-1
d_call: -
cdr3_aa: CASSEVGQGTTDTQYF
cdr3_nt: TGTGCCAGCAGTGAAGTAGGGCAGGGGACGACAGATACGCAGTATTTT

clone_size: -
j_call: TRBJ2-3
v_call: TRBV5-5
d_call: -
cdr3_aa: CASSLIHLQADTQYF
cdr3_nt: TGTGCCAGCAGCCTGATTCACTTACAGGCAGATACGCAGTATTTT

clone_size: -
j_call: TRBJ2-3
v_call: TRBV27
d_call: -
cdr3_aa: CASVSRGTQYF
cdr3_nt: TGTGCCAGTGTTTCTCGAGGTACGCAGTATTTT

clone_size: -
j_call: TRBJ2-3
v_call: TRBV4-3
d_call: -
cdr3_aa: CASSQDGTSRSTDTQYF
cdr3_nt: TGCGCCAGCAGCCAAGACGGGACATCCAGAAGCACAGATACGCAGTATTTT

clone_size: -
j_call: TRBJ2-2
v_call: TRBV30
d_call: -
cdr3_aa: CAWSPRTGELFF
cdr3_nt: TGTGCCTGGAGTCCGAGGACCGGGGAGCTGTTTTTT

clone_size: -
j_call: TRBJ2-1
v_call: TRBV19
d_call: TRBD1
cdr3_aa: CASSMGQRGWVF
cdr3_nt: TGTGCCAGTAGTATGGGACAGAGGGGCTGGGTCTTC

clone_size: -
j_call: TRBJ2-3
v_call: TRBV12-5
d_call: TRBD2
cdr3_aa: CASGGTSGGHTDTQYF
cdr3_nt: TGTGCTAGTGGTGGGACTAGCGGGGGCCACACAGATACGCAGTATTTT

clone_size: -
j_call: TRBJ2-2
v_call: TRBV2
d_call: TRBD2
cdr3_aa: CASRLAVSPSAGELFF
cdr3_nt: TGTGCCAGCCGGCTAGCGGTCTCCCCATCGGCTGGGGAGCTGTTTTTT

clone_size: -
j_call: TRBJ2-3
v_call: TRBV27
d_call: TRBD2
cdr3_aa: CASSFLSGWGTDTQYF
cdr3_nt: TGTGCCAGCAGTTTCCTTAGCGGGTGGGGCACAGATACGCAGTATTTT